This T cell receptor beta chain came from a study of cytomegalovirus exposure and HLA in healthy donors. The PCR employed 60 Vbeta primers together with 13 Jbeta primers. The assay was immunoSEQ multiplex PCR, and TCRdb's table has in-frame clones only and misses some. Among some 140,000 clones listed, more than 75% were seen once. The CDR3 totals 15 residues. The junction had 5 bases not matched to a gene; V was cut back by 2 bases and J by 7 bases. Per the germline V gene, CDR1 is ENHRY and CDR2 is SYGVKD. The sequenced sample was PBMCs. The chain uses TRBV10-3 and TRBJ2-4; 10 nucleotides match TRBD1. The receptor's source is a female donor in good health and CMV-seronegative. The CDR3 reads CAISEPSDRGNIQYF. Here the CDR3 DNA reads TGTGCCATCAGTGAGCCTTCGGACAGGGGGAACATTCAGTACTTC.